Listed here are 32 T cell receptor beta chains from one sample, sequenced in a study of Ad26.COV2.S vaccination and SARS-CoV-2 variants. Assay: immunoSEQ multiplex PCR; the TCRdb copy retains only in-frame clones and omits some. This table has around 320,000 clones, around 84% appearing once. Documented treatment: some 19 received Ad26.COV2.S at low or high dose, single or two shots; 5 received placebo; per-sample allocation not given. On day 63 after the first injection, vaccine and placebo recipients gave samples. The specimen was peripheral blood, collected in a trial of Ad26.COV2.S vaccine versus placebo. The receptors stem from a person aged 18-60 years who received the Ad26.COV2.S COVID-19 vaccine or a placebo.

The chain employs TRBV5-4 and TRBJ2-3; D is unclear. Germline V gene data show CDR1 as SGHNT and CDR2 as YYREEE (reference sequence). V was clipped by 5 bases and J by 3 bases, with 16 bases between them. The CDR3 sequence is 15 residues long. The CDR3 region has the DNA TGTGCCAGCAGTCTGGGTAGGGTTGGGACAGATACGCAGTATTTT. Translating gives CASSLGRVGTDTQYF. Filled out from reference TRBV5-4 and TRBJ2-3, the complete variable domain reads ETGVTQSPTHLIKTRGQQVTLRCSSQSGHNTVSWYQQALGQGPQFIFQYYREEENGRGNFPPRFSGLQFPNYSSELNVNALELDDSALYLCASSLGRVGTDTQYFGPGTRLTVL.

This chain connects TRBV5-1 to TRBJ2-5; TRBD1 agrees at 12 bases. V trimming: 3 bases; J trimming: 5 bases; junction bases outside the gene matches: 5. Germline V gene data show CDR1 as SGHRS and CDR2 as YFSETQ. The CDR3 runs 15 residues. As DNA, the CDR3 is TGCGCCAGCAGCTCCGGGACAGGGGGCGGTGAGACCCAGTACTTC. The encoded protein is CASSSGTGGGETQYF.

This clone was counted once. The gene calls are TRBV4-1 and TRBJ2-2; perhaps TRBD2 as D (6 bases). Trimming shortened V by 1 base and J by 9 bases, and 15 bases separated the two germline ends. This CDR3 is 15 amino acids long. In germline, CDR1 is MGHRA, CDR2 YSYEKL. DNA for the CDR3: TGCGCCAGCAGCCAAGTTGAACTAGCCTGGAGGGAGCTGTTTTTT. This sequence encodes CASSQVELAWRELFF.

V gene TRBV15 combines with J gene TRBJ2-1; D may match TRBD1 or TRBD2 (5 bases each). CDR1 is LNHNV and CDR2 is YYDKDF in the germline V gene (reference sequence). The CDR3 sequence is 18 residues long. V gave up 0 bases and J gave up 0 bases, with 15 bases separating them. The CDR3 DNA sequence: TGTGCCACCAGCAGAGAGGGGACGGGCGTCAGCTCCTACAATGAGCAGTTCTTC. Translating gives CATSREGTGVSSYNEQFF.

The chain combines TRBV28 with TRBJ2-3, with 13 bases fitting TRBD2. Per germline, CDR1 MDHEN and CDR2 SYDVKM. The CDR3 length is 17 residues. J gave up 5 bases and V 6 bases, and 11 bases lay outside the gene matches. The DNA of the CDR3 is TGTGCCAGCAGCCCACTAGCGGGGGGGTCGGGTGTAGATACGCAGTATTTT. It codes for CASSPLAGGSGVDTQYF. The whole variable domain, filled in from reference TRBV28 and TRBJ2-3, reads DVKVTQSSRYLVKRTGEKVFLECVQDMDHENMFWYRQDPGLGLRLIYFSYDVKMKEKGDIPEGYSVSREKKERFSLILESASTNQTSMYLCASSPLAGGSGVDTQYFGPGTRLTVL.

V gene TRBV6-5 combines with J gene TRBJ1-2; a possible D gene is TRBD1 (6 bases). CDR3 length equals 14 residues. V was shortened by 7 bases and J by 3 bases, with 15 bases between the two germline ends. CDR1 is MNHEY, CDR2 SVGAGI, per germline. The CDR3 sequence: CASTPGHWDYGYTF. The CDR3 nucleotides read TGTGCCAGCACCCCGGGACATTGGGACTATGGCTACACCTTC.

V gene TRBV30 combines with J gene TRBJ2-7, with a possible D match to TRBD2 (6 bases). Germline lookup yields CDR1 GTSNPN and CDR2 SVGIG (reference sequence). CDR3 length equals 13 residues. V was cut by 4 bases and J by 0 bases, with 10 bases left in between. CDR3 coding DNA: TGTGCCTGGAACTGGGGGGACTCCTACGAGCAGTACTTC. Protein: CAWNWGDSYEQYF.

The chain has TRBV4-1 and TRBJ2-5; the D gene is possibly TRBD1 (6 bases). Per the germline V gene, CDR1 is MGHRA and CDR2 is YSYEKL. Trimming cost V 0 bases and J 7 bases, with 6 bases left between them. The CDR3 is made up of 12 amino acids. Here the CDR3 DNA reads TGCGCCAGCAGCCAAGAAGGGGGGACCCAGTACTTC. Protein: CASSQEGGTQYF.

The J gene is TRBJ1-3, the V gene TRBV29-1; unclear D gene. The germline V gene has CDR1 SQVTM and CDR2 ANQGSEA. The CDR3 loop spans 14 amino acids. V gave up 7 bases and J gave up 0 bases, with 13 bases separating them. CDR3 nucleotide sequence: TGCAGCGCCCGGGGAGGGTACTCTGGAAACACCATATATTTT. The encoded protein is CSARGGYSGNTIYF.

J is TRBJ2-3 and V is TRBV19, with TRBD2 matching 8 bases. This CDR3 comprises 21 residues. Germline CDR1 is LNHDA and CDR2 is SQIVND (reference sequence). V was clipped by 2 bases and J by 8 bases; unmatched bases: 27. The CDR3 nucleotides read TGTGCCAGTAGTATATTGTTTCTCGAGAGCGGGGGCCCTCCGGGCTTAAGTACGCAGTATTTT. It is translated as CASSILFLESGGPPGLSTQYF.

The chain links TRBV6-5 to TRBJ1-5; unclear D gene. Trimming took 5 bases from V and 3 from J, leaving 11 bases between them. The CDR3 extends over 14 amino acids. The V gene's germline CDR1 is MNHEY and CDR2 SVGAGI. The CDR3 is CASSPPGFNQPQHF. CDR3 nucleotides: TGTGCCAGCAGTCCCCCGGGATTCAATCAGCCCCAGCATTTT.

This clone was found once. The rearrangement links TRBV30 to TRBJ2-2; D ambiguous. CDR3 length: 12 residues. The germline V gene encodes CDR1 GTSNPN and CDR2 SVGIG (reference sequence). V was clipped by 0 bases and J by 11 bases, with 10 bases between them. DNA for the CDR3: TGTGCCTGGAGTGTACTGAGCCGAGAGCTGTTTTTT. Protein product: CAWSVLSRELFF.

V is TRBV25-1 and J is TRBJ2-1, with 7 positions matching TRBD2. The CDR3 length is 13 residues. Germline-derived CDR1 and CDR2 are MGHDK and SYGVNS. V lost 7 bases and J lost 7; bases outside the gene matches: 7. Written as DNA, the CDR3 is TGTGCCAGCACCGGACTAGGGCGGAATGAGCAGTTCTTC. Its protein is CASTGLGRNEQFF.

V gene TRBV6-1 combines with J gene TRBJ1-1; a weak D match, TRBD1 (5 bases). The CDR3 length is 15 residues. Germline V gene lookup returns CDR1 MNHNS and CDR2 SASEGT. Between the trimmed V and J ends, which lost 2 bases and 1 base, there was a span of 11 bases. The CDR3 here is CASSESGAKNTEAFF. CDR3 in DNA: TGTGCCAGCAGTGAAAGTGGGGCTAAGAACACTGAAGCTTTCTTT.

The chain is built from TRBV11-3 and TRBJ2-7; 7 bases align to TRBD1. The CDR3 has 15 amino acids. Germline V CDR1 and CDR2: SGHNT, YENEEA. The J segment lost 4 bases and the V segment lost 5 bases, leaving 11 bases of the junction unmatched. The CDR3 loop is CASSPRTGSGYEQYF. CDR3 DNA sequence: TGTGCCAGCAGCCCGCGGACAGGATCAGGATACGAGCAGTACTTC.

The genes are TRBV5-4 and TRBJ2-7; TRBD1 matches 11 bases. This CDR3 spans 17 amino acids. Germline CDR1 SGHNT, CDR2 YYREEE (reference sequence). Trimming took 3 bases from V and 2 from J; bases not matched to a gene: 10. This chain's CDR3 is CASSSSGTGGTPYEQYF. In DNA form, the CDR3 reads TGTGCCAGCAGCTCATCCGGGACAGGGGGGACACCCTACGAGCAGTACTTC.

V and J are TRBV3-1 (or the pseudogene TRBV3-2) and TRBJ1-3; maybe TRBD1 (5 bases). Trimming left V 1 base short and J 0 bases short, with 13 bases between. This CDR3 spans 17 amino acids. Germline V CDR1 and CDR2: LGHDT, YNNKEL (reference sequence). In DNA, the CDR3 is TGTGCCAGCAGCCAAGGTCCGGGACGGGGCTCTGGAAACACCATATATTTT. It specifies CASSQGPGRGSGNTIYF.

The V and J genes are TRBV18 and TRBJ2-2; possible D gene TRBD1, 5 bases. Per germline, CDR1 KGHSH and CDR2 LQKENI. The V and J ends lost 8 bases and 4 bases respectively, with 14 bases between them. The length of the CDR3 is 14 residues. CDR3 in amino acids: CASHPGLGTGELFF. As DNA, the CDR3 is TGTGCCAGCCATCCAGGGCTCGGCACCGGGGAGCTGTTTTTT. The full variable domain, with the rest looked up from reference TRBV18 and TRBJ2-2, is NAGVMQNPRHLVRRRGQEARLRCSPMKGHSHVYWYRQLPEEGLKFMVYLQKENIIDESGMPKERFSAEFPKEGPSILRIQQVVRGDSAAYFCASHPGLGTGELFFGEGSRLTVL.

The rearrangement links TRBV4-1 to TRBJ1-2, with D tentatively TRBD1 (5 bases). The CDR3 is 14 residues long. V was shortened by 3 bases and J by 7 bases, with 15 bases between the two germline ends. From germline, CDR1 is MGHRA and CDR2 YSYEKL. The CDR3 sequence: CASSQGGGDSGYTF. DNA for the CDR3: TGCGCCAGCAGCCAGGGCGGGGGGGACTCTGGCTACACCTTC.

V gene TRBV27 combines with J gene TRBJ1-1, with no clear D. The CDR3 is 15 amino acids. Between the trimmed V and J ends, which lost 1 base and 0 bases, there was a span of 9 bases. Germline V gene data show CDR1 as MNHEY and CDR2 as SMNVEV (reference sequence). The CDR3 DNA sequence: TGTGCCAGCAGTTTATACGGGAGATTGAACACTGAAGCTTTCTTT. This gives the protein CASSLYGRLNTEAFF.

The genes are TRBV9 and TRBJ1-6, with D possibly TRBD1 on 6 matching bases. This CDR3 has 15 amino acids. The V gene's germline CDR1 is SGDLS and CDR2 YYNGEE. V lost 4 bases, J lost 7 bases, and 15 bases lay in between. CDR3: CASSRHRDQNSPLHF. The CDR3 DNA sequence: TGTGCCAGCAGCCGCCACAGGGACCAGAATTCACCCCTCCACTTT.

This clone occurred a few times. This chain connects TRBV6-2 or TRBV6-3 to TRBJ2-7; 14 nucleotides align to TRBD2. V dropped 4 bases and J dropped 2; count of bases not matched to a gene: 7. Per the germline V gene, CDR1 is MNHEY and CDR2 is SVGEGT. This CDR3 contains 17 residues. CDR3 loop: CASSSGTSGGRTYEQYF. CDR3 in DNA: TGTGCCAGCAGTTCCGGGACTAGCGGGGGACGGACCTACGAGCAGTACTTC.

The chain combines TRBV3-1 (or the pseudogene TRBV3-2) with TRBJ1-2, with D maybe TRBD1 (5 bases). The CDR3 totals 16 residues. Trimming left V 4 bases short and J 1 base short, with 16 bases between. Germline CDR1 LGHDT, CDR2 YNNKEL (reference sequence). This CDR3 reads CASSRLGPSNNYGYTF. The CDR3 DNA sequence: TGTGCCAGCAGCCGATTGGGACCGTCAAATAACTATGGCTACACCTTC.

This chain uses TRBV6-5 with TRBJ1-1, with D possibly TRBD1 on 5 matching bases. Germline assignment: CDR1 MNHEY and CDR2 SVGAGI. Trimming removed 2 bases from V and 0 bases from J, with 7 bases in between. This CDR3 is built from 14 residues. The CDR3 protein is CASSYGGLNTEAFF. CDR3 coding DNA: TGTGCCAGCAGTTACGGGGGATTGAACACTGAAGCTTTCTTT.

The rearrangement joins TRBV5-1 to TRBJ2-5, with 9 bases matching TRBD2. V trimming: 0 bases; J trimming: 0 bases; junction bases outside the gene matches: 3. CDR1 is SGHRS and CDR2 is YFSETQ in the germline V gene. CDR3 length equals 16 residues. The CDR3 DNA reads TGCGCCAGCAGCTTGGAAAGCGGGGGGTACCAAGAGACCCAGTACTTC. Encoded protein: CASSLESGGYQETQYF.

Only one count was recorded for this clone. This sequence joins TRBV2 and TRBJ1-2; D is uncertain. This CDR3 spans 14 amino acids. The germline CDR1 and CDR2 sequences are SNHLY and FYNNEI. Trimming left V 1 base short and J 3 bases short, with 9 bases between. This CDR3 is CASSEDRHYYGYTF. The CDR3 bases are TGTGCCAGCAGTGAAGACAGACACTACTATGGCTACACCTTC. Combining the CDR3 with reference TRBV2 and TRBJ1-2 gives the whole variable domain EPEVTQTPSHQVTQMGQEVILRCVPISNHLYFYWYRQILGQKVEFLVSFYNNEISEKSEIFDDQFSVERPDGSNFTLKIRSTKLEDSAMYFCASSEDRHYYGYTFGSGTRLTVV.

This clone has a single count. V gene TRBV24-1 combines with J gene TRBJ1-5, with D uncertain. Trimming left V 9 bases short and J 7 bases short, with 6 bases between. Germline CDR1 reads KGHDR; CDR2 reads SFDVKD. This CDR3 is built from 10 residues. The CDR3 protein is CATPGQPQHF. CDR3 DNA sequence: TGTGCCACCCCGGGGCAGCCCCAGCATTTT.

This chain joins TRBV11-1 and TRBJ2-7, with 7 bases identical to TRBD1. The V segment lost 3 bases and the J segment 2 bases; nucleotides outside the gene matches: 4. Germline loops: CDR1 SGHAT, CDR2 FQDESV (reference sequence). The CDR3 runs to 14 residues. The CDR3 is CASSFEGATYEQYF. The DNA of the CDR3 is TGTGCCAGCAGCTTCGAGGGGGCTACCTACGAGCAGTACTTC.

The CDR3 DNA reads TGTGCCAGCAGCCGTACTGGGGGGGCTGAAGCTTTCTTT. This codes for CASSRTGGAEAFF. The gene calls are TRBV5-4 and TRBJ1-1; maybe TRBD1 (5 bases). The V end was cut by 4 bases, the J end by 6 bases, with 13 bases between. The germline V gene has CDR1 SGHNT and CDR2 YYREEE (reference sequence). The CDR3 loop spans 13 amino acids.

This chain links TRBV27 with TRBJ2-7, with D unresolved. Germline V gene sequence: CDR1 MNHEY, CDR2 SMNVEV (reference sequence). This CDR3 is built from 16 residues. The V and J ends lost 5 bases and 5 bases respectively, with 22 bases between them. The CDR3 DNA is TGTGCCAGCAGTGATCCTTCCTCGATTATTGTCAACGAGCAGTACTTC. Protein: CASSDPSSIIVNEQYF.

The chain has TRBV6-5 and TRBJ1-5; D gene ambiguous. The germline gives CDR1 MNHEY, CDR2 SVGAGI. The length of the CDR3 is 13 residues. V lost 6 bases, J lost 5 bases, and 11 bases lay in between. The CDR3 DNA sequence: TGTGCCAGCAGGATAGGGATCGATCAGCCCCAGCATTTT. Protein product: CASRIGIDQPQHF.

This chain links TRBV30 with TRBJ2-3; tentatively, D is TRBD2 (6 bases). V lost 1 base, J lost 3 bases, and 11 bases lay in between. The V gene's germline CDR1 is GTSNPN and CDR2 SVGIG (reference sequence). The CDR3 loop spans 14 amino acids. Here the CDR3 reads CAWSGRGRTDTQYF. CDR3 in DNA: TGTGCCTGGAGTGGAAGAGGGAGGACAGATACGCAGTATTTT.